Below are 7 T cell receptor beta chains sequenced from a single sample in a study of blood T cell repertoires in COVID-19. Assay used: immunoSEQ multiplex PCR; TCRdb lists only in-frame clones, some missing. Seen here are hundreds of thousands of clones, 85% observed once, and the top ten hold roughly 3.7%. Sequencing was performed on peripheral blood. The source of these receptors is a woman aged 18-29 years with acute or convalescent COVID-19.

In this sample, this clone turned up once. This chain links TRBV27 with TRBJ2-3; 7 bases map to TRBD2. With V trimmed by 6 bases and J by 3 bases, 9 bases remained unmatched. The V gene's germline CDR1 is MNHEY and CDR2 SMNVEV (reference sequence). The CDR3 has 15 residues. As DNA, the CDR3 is TGTGCCAGCAGCCCGGGACTAACGATAACAGATACGCAGTATTTT. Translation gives CASSPGLTITDTQYF.

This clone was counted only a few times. In nucleotides, the CDR3 is TGTGCCAGCAGCCAGCAGGGAGAAGCTTTCTTT. Amino acid sequence: CASSQQGEAFF. The chain has TRBV28 and TRBJ1-1, with D perhaps matching TRBD1 (5 bases). In germline, CDR1 is MDHEN, CDR2 SYDVKM. The V and J ends lost 6 bases and 8 bases respectively, with 10 bases between them. The CDR3 has 11 amino acids.

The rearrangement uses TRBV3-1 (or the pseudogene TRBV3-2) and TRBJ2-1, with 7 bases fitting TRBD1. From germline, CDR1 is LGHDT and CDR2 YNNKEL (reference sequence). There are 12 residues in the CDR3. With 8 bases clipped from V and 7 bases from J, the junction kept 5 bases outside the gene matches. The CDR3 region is CASSGQPNEQFF. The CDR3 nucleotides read TGTGCCAGCTCGGGACAGCCGAATGAGCAGTTCTTC.

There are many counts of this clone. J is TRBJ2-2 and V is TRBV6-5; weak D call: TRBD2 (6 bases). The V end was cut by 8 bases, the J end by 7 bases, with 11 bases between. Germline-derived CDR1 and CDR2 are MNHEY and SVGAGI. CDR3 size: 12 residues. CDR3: CASWRVGGELFF. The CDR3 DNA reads TGTGCCAGCTGGAGGGTCGGCGGGGAGCTGTTTTTT.

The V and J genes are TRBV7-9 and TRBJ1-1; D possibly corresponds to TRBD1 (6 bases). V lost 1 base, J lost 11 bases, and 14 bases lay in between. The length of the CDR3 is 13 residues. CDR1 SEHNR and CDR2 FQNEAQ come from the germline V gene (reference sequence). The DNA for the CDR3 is TGTGCCAGCAGCTTAGAATTAGGGGGAACGGCTTTCTTT. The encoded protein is CASSLELGGTAFF. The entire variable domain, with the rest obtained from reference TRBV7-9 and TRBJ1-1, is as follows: DTGVSQNPRHKITKRGQNVTFRCDPISEHNRLYWYRQTLGQGPEFLTYFQNEAQLEKSRLLSDRFSAERPKGSFSTLEIQRTEQGDSAMYLCASSLELGGTAFFGQGTRLTVV.

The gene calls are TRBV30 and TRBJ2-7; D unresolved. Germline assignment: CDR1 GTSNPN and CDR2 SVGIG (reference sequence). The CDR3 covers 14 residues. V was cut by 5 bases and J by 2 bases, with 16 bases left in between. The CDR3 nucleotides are TGTGCCTGGTCGGTCGGTCATGCAACCTACGAGCAGTACTTC. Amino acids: CAWSVGHATYEQYF.

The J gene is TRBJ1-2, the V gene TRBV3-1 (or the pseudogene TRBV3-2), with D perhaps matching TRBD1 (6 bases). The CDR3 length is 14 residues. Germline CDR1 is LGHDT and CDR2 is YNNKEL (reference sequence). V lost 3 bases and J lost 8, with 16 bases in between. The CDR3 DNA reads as TGTGCCAGCAGCCAGGACAGCTGGGTAAACGGCTACACCTTC. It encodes CASSQDSWVNGYTF.